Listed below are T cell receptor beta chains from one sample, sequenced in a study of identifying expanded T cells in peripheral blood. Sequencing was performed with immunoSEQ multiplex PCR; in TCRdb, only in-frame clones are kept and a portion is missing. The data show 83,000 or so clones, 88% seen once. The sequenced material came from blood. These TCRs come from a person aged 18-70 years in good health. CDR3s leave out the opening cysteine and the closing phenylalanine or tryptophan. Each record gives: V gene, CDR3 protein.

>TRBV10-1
ASSESGTGVLGLTEAF
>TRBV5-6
ASSQTGGLNTGELF
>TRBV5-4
ASSFNRGQDTQY
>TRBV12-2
ASRRKLGAALQPYEQY
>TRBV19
ASSIKQVEYSNQPQH
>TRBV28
ASSFPTGVSGNTIY
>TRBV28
ASSPDRDSNQPQH
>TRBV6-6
ASSYSKGGDYNEQF
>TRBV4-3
ASSQDSRIYEQF
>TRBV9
ASSVSMTSYEQY
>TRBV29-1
SVVAGGFNEQY
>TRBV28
ASRRTGGNQPQH
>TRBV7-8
ASSYLSGVGTEAF
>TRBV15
ATSRDRVSAEAF
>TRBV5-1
ASSLEGGSYGYT